This TCR beta chain was found in a study of cytomegalovirus exposure and HLA in healthy donors. V dropped 2 bases and J dropped 7; count of bases not matched to a gene: 8. The CDR3 extends over 15 amino acids. Germline CDR1 SGHNT, CDR2 YYREEE (reference sequence). In the PCR, 60 Vbeta and 13 Jbeta primers were used. Sequenced by immunoSEQ multiplex PCR; TCRdb stores in-frame clones only, minus some. The table records about 140,000 clones, roughly 80% of them present only once. Broader study findings: There were some public TCRs occurring in many donors, but most TCR sequences were rare. TCR beta V- and J-gene trimming was later associated with a missense DCLRE1C variant. Links to common viral pathogens appeared, in a later analysis, for several of the most significant clusters.

Concerning this clone itself: Its antigen remains unknown.

The sequencing input was PBMCs. The TCR sequence derives from a female donor in good health and CMV-seronegative. This sequence joins TRBV5-4 and TRBJ2-2; TRBD1 aligns across 7 bases. The chain's CDR3 is CASSFKTGVIGELFF. CDR3 DNA: TGTGCCAGCAGCTTCAAAACAGGGGTCATCGGGGAGCTGTTTTTT. The whole variable domain, remainder taken from reference TRBV5-4 and TRBJ2-2, is ETGVTQSPTHLIKTRGQQVTLRCSSQSGHNTVSWYQQALGQGPQFIFQYYREEENGRGNFPPRFSGLQFPNYSSELNVNALELDDSALYLCASSFKTGVIGELFFGEGSRLTVL.